What follows describes a single T cell receptor (beta chain). Its antigen target is currently unknown. No much larger clonotype is one base removed from it; base qualities were not supplied. This sample was taken from a study of control samples from healthy donors and cancer patients (dated by TCRdb to 2019 to 2021). From the germline V gene, CDR1 is SGHRS and CDR2 is YFSETQ. The cysteine opens and the phenylalanine closes a CDR3 of 13 amino acids. Only the CDR3 DNA is retained, 39 bases long and in frame from the first base. Between the V and J ends, shortened by 4 bases and 4 bases respectively, the junction contains 8 bases. Libraries were prepared through the immunoSEQ multiplex PCR assay. TCRdb limited this immuneACCESS table to in-frame rearrangements with V and J called. A share of clones is missing; checked studies link under half to unresolved V genes, and the rest is unexplained. Within this sample are about 59,000 clones, with roughly 90% of them counted one time only. About 1.7% of the sample is held by the ten biggest clonotypes.

The rearranged chain carries TRBV5-1 and TRBJ2-2, with the D gene uncertain. The clonotype comes from a man aged 35 to 55 with colorectal cancer. The sequencing input was PBMCs. The sequenced DNA is TGCGCCAGCAGCAAAATGGGCACCGGGGAGCTGTTTTTT. Translated, it reads CASSKMGTGELFF. The full variable domain, with segments outside the CDR3 supplied by the reference TRBV5-1 and TRBJ2-2 proteins, appears as KAGVTQTPRYLIKTRGQQVTLSCSPISGHRSVSWYQQTPGQGLQFLFEYFSETQRNKGNFPGRFSGRQFSNSRSEMNVSTLELGDSALYLCASSKMGTGELFFGEGSRLTVL.